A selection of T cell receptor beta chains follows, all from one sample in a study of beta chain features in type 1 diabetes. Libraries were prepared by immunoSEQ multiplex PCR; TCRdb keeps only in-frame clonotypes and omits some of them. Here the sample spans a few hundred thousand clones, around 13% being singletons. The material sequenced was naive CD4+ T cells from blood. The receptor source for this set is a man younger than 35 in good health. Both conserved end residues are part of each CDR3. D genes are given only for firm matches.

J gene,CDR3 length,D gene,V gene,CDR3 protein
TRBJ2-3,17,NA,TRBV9,CASSAPRSDSYTDTQYF
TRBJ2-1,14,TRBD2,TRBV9,CASSVGQRGNEQFF
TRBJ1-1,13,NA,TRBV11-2,CASSSGGNTEAFF
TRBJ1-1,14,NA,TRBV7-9,CASSFLGAGAEAFF
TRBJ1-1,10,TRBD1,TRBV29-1,CSGQGTAAFF
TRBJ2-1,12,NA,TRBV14,CASSQDTLEQFF
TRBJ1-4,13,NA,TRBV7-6,CASSFNTRGKLFF
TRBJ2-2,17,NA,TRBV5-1,CASSSHPGYQATGELFF
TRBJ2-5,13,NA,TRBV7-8,CASSRQNQETQYF
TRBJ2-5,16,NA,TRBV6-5,CASSYSKRLGVETQYF
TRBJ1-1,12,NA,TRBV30,CARRSGNTEAFF
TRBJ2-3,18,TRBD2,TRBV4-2,CASSQDWQRGLSTDTQYF
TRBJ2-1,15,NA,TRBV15,CATVRSSSAYNEQFF
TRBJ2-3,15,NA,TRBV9,CASSLDSASTDTQYF
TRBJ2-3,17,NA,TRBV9,CASSARLWGGGTDTQYF
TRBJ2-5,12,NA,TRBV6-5,CASTIPGETQYF
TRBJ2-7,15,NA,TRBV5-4,CASSSNSGVAYEQYF
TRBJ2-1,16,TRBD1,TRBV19,CASSTRGRGFLNEQFF
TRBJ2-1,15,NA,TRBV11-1,CASSLFQGTYNEQFF
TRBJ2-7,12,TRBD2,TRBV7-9,CASSPGGYEQYF
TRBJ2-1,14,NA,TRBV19,CASSIQANDNEQFF
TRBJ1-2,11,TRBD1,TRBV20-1,CSANRGYGYTF
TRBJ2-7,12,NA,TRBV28,CASHSNSYEQYF
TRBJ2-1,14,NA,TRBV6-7,CASIPSESYNEQFF
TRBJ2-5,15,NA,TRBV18,CASSPPGTGQETQYF
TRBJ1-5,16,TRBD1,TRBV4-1,CASSQVIRGPGQPQHF
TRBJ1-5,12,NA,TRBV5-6,CASSLVDQPQHF
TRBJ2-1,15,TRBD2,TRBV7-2,CASSLTSGFYNEQFF
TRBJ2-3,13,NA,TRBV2,CASSDQIADTQYF
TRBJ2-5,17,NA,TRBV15,CATSRSRSVGRGETQYF
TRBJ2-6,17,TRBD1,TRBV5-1,CASSRTGSRSGANVLTF
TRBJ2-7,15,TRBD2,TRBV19,CASSIGTSGTYEQYF
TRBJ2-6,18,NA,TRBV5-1,CASSLWGTQGAGANVLTF
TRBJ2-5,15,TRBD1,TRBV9,CASSPGTGRLETQYF
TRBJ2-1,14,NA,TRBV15,CATSETGTYNEQFF
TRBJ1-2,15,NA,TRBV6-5,CASSYSRQRGTDYTF
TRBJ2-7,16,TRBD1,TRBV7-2,CASSLGVRTGGYEQYF
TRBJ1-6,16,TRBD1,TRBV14,CASSRDRSSYNSPLHF
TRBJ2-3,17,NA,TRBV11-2,CASSSVGSGASTDTQYF
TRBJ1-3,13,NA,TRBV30,CAWAVTLRNTIYF
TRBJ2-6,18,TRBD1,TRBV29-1,CSVEVGRTGLTGANVLTF
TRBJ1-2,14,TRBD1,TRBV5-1,CASSNPGQIYGYTF
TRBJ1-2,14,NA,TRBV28,CASRDQSRASGYTF
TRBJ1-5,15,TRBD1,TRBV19,CASSIRQGAYQPQHF
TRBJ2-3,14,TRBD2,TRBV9,CASSARLASDTQYF
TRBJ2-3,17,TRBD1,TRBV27,CASSFEGFGQVTDTQYF
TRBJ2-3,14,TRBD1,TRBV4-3,CASRSDRDTDTQYF
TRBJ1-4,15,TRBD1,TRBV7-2,CASSAGQAFYEKLFF
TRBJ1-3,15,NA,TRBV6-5,CASSYSRLVGNTIYF
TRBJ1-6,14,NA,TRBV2,CASSDRSQVSPLHF
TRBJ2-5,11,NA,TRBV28,CAPTRGETQYF
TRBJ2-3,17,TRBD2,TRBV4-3,CASSQESPSGGTDTQYF
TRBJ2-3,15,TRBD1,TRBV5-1,CASSIDRGSTDTQYF